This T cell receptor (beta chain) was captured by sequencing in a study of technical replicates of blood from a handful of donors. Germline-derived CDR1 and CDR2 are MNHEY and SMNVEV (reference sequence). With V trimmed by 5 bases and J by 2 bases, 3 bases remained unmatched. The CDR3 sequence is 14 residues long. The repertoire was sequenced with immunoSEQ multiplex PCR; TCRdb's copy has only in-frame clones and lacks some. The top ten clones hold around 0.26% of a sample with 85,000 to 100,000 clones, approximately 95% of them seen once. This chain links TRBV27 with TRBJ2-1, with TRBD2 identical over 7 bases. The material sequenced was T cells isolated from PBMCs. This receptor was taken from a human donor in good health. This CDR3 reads CASSQRDPYNEQFF. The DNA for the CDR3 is TGTGCCAGCAGTCAGCGGGATCCCTACAATGAGCAGTTCTTC.